This is a list of T cell receptor beta chains from one sample in a study of blood T cell repertoires in COVID-19. TCRdb's copy holds only in-frame clones and misses some; the assay was immunoSEQ multiplex PCR. The sample includes hundreds of thousands of clones, 89% of them seen just once. Sequenced input: PBMCs or T cells enriched from blood (not recorded which). Every receptor here comes from a man aged 55-75 years who had recovered from COVID-19. Both conserved end residues are part of each CDR3. The order of the fields is D gene, V gene, clone size, J gene, CDR3 DNA, CDR3 protein. The D gene is left open where the match is weak. Size values are once, few and many counts, or a class for expanded clones, and some rows have none.

d_gene: TRBD2
v_gene: TRBV28
abundance: -
j_gene: TRBJ2-1
CDR3nt: TGTGCCAGCAGCCCCGAACTAGCGGGAGGAAGGAATGAGCAGTTCTTC
CDR3aa: CASSPELAGGRNEQFF

d_gene: -
v_gene: TRBV20-1
abundance: -
j_gene: TRBJ2-7
CDR3nt: TGCAGTGCTAGGCCAGGGATGAAGCAGTACTTC
CDR3aa: CSARPGMKQYF

d_gene: TRBD2
v_gene: TRBV18
abundance: -
j_gene: TRBJ2-5
CDR3nt: TGTGCCAGCTCACCGGCTAGCGGCAGCCAAGAGACCCAGTACTTC
CDR3aa: CASSPASGSQETQYF

d_gene: -
v_gene: TRBV5-1
abundance: -
j_gene: TRBJ2-5
CDR3nt: TGCGCCAGCAGCTTGGCCGTTGAGACCCAGTACTTC
CDR3aa: CASSLAVETQYF

d_gene: -
v_gene: TRBV6-1
abundance: once
j_gene: TRBJ2-7
CDR3nt: TGTGCCAGCAGTGAAAAGGAGTCTAGAGGCCTCACCTACGAGCAGTACTTC
CDR3aa: CASSEKESRGLTYEQYF

d_gene: -
v_gene: TRBV6-2/TRBV6-3
abundance: -
j_gene: TRBJ2-5
CDR3nt: TGTGCCAGCAGTTTGAGAACCGAGACCCAGTACTTC
CDR3aa: CASSLRTETQYF

d_gene: TRBD2
v_gene: TRBV28
abundance: once
j_gene: TRBJ2-4
CDR3nt: TGTGCCAGCGGACTAGCGGGAACCAAAAACATTCAGTACTTC
CDR3aa: CASGLAGTKNIQYF

d_gene: TRBD1
v_gene: TRBV28
abundance: -
j_gene: TRBJ1-1
CDR3nt: TGTGCCAGCAGTCCGGGGACAGGGAACACTGAAGCTTTCTTT
CDR3aa: CASSPGTGNTEAFF

d_gene: TRBD1
v_gene: TRBV28
abundance: -
j_gene: TRBJ1-2
CDR3nt: TGTGCCAGCAGTCGGCCACAGGGGGTTCATAACTATGGCTACACCTTC
CDR3aa: CASSRPQGVHNYGYTF

d_gene: TRBD1
v_gene: TRBV4-1
abundance: -
j_gene: TRBJ2-5
CDR3nt: TGCGCCAGCAGCCGAGGACAGGGGATTGTTCGGGAGACCCAGTACTTC
CDR3aa: CASSRGQGIVRETQYF

d_gene: TRBD1
v_gene: TRBV6-5
abundance: -
j_gene: TRBJ1-6
CDR3nt: TGTGCCAGCAGCGGACAGGTCGGAAATTCACCCCTCCACTTT
CDR3aa: CASSGQVGNSPLHF

d_gene: TRBD1
v_gene: TRBV19
abundance: -
j_gene: TRBJ1-3
CDR3nt: TGTGCCAGTAGTACGGCGGGACAGCTTTACTCTGGAAACACCATATATTTT
CDR3aa: CASSTAGQLYSGNTIYF

d_gene: TRBD2
v_gene: TRBV7-3
abundance: -
j_gene: TRBJ2-2
CDR3nt: TGTGCCAGCAGCTCTGAGGGACTAGCTGCCGGGGAGCTGTTTTTT
CDR3aa: CASSSEGLAAGELFF

d_gene: TRBD1
v_gene: TRBV19
abundance: -
j_gene: TRBJ1-5
CDR3nt: TGTGCCAGTAGTATTGGGGAAGGGGGCACTCAGCCCCAGCATTTT
CDR3aa: CASSIGEGGTQPQHF

d_gene: -
v_gene: TRBV19
abundance: -
j_gene: TRBJ1-5
CDR3nt: TGTGCCAGTAGTACGGACATGGGTATTCAGCCCCAGCATTTT
CDR3aa: CASSTDMGIQPQHF

d_gene: TRBD1
v_gene: TRBV11-2
abundance: -
j_gene: TRBJ1-3
CDR3nt: TGTGCCAGCAGCGCCCGGGACAGGGGGAGGTCTGGAAACACCATATATTTT
CDR3aa: CASSARDRGRSGNTIYF

d_gene: -
v_gene: TRBV10-1
abundance: -
j_gene: TRBJ2-5
CDR3nt: TGCGCCAGCAGTGAGTCGGGCAGGCCAGAGACCCAGTACTTC
CDR3aa: CASSESGRPETQYF

d_gene: -
v_gene: TRBV7-2
abundance: -
j_gene: TRBJ2-1
CDR3nt: TGTGCCAGCAGCCTGCGGACAGCCCTGAGCTCCTACAATGAGCAGTTCTTC
CDR3aa: CASSLRTALSSYNEQFF

d_gene: TRBD2
v_gene: TRBV5-4
abundance: -
j_gene: TRBJ2-2
CDR3nt: TGTGCCAGCAGCTTGGATCTGGGAGGGACCGGGGAGCTGTTTTTT
CDR3aa: CASSLDLGGTGELFF

d_gene: -
v_gene: TRBV2
abundance: -
j_gene: TRBJ2-7
CDR3nt: TGTGCCAGCAGTAACGCCCTGGGGCGAATTTCGCCGAACCTCTACGAGCAGTACTTC
CDR3aa: CASSNALGRISPNLYEQYF

d_gene: TRBD1
v_gene: TRBV7-8
abundance: -
j_gene: TRBJ2-1
CDR3nt: TGTGCCAGCAGCTTAGGGGGGGACAGGAATGAGCAGTTCTTC
CDR3aa: CASSLGGDRNEQFF

d_gene: TRBD2
v_gene: TRBV10-2
abundance: -
j_gene: TRBJ2-7
CDR3nt: TGCGCCAGCAGTGACCTAGCGGGAGGTACCTACGAGCAGTACTTC
CDR3aa: CASSDLAGGTYEQYF

d_gene: -
v_gene: TRBV5-6
abundance: -
j_gene: TRBJ2-3
CDR3nt: TGTGCCAGCAGCGATGGGGGACATGGTACAGATACGCAGTATTTT
CDR3aa: CASSDGGHGTDTQYF

d_gene: TRBD2
v_gene: TRBV7-2
abundance: -
j_gene: TRBJ2-3
CDR3nt: TGTGCCAGCAGCATCTCGAGGACTAGCGGGAACACAGATACGCAGTATTTT
CDR3aa: CASSISRTSGNTDTQYF

d_gene: TRBD2
v_gene: TRBV5-1
abundance: -
j_gene: TRBJ2-5
CDR3nt: TGCGCCAGCAGCTTGGTGGGAGGGGAGACCCAGTACTTC
CDR3aa: CASSLVGGETQYF

d_gene: -
v_gene: TRBV25-1
abundance: -
j_gene: TRBJ1-2
CDR3nt: TGTGCCAGCAGTGACAGGGGTTCGGGCTATGGCTACACCTTC
CDR3aa: CASSDRGSGYGYTF

d_gene: -
v_gene: TRBV9
abundance: -
j_gene: TRBJ2-7
CDR3nt: TGTGCCAGCAGCGAGGGGGGGGAGACCTACGAGCAGTACTTC
CDR3aa: CASSEGGETYEQYF

d_gene: -
v_gene: TRBV28
abundance: -
j_gene: TRBJ2-7
CDR3nt: TGTGCCAGCAGTTTATCCCGAACCCCCTATGTCTCGATCTCCTACGAGCAGTACTTC
CDR3aa: CASSLSRTPYVSISYEQYF

d_gene: TRBD1
v_gene: TRBV7-9
abundance: few
j_gene: TRBJ1-6
CDR3nt: TGTGCCAGCAGCAATGGCCAGGGGGTTTCACCCCTCCACTTT
CDR3aa: CASSNGQGVSPLHF

d_gene: -
v_gene: TRBV30
abundance: once
j_gene: TRBJ1-2
CDR3nt: TGTGCCTGGAACGGGGTTAACTATGGCTACACCTTC
CDR3aa: CAWNGVNYGYTF